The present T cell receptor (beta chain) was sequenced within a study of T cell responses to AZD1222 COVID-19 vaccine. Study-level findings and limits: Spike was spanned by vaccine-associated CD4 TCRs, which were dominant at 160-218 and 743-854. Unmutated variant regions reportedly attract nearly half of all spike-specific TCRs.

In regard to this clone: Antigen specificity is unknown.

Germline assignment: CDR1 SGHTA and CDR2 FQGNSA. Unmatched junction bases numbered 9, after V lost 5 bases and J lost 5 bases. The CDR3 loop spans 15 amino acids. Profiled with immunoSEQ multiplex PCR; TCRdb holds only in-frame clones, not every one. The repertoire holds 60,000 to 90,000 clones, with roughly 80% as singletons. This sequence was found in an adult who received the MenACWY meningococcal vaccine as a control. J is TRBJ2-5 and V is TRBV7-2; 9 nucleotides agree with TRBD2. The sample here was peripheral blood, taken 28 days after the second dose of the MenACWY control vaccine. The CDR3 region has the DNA TGTGCCAGCAGCCCCCGACTAGCGGAGGGGGAGACCCAGTACTTC. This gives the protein CASSPRLAEGETQYF.